Reported below is one T cell receptor beta chain. Its antigen is undetermined. All donors participated as healthy donors of bone marrow. Per germline, CDR1 SEHNR and CDR2 FQNEAQ (reference sequence). V was trimmed by 6 bases and J by 0 bases, leaving 14 bases between them. The CDR3 spans 15 residues. The data were taken from a study of cytomegalovirus exposure and HLA in healthy donors. Study-wide findings and caveats: Altogether, 170 or so TCR beta chains were recorded as cytomegalovirus-associated. A missense variant in DCLRE1C was later tied to TCR beta V- and J-gene trimming.

Vbeta (60) and Jbeta (13) primers were used in the PCR. Clones were sequenced by immunoSEQ multiplex PCR, and TCRdb holds only the in-frame ones, with some missing. The data hold over 120,000 clones, with approximately 63% observed a single time. The source of this sequence is a woman aged 55-70 years in good health and CMV-seropositive. The sample comprised PBMCs. The rearrangement uses TRBV7-9 and TRBJ1-1; tentative D call: TRBD1 (6 bases). CDR3 amino acids: CASSPTDSMNTEAFF. In nucleotides, the CDR3 is TGTGCCAGCAGTCCAACGGACAGCATGAACACTGAAGCTTTCTTT.